This T cell receptor (beta chain) emerged from a study of OX40 agonist ivuxolimab in advanced cancers. In the study overall: Recorded diagnoses for dose-escalation patients were hepatocellular carcinoma, melanoma, renal cell or head and neck cancer.

Germline V gene data show CDR1 as DFQATT and CDR2 as SNEGSKA (reference sequence). This CDR3 has 11 amino acids. Trimming removed 1 base at V and 6 bases at J, with 4 bases between. This clone was observed a few times. The data were produced by immunoSEQ multiplex PCR, yet TCRdb's version contains in-frame clones alone and is incomplete. Here the sample spans over 100,000 clones, 93% being singletons. This material consisted of CD4+ or CD8+ T cells sorted from blood, taken in a trial of the OX40 agonist ivuxolimab. J is TRBJ1-5 and V is TRBV20-1; D remains unclear. This clonotype was obtained from an adult with an advanced solid tumor such as melanoma, head and neck, liver or kidney cancer. In DNA form, the CDR3 reads TGCAGTGCTAGAGGGCCTCAGCCCCAGCATTTT. Its translation: CSARGPQPQHF.